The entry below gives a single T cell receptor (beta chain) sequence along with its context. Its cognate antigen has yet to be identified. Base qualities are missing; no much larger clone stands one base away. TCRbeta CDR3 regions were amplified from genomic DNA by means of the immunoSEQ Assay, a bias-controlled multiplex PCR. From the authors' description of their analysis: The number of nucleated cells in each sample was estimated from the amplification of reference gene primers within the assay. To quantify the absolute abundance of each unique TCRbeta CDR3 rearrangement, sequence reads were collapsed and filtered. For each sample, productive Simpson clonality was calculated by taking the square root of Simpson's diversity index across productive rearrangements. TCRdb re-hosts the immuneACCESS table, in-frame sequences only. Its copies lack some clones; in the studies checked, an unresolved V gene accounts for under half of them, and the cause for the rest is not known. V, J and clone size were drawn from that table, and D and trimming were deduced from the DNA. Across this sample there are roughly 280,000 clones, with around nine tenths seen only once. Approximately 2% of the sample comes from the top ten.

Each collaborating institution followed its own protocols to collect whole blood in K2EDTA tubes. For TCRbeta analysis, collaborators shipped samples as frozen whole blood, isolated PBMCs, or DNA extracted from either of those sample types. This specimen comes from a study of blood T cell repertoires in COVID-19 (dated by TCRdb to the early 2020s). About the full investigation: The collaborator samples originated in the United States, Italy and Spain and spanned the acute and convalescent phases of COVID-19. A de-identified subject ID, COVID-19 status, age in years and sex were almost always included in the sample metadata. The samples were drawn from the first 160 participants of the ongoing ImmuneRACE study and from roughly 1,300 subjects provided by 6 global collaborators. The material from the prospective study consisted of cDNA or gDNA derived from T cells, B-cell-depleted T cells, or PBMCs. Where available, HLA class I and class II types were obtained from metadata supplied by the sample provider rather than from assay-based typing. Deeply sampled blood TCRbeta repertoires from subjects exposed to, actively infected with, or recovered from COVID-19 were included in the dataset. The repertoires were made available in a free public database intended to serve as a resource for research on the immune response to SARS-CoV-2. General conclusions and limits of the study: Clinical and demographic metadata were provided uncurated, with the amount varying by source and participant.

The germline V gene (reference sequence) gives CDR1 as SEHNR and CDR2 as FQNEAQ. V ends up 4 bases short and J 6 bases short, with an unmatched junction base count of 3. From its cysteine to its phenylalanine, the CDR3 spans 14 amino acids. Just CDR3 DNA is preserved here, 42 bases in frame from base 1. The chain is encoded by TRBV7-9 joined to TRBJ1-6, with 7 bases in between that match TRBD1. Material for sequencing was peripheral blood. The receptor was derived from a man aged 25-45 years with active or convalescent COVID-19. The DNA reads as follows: TGTGCCAGCAGCTCCCGGGACAGTAATTCACCCCTCCACTTT. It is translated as CASSSRDSNSPLHF.